A single sample is the source of the 15 T cell receptor beta chains below, sequenced in a study of shared clonotypes between healthy human individuals. TCRdb's table, derived via immunoSEQ multiplex PCR, lists solely in-frame clones and lacks some. The sample holds about 2 million clones, around 96% seen once. CD45RO negativity and positive selection for CCR7 defined naive CD8 cells, a population that excluded terminally differentiated effector memory CD45RA+ cells. The sequenced sample was naive CD8+ T cells sorted from blood. All receptors derive from a man aged 18 to 30 in good health.

The chain couples TRBV25-1 to TRBJ1-6; the D gene is possibly TRBD1 (6 bases). CDR1 is MGHDK and CDR2 is SYGVNS in the germline V gene. The germline V and J ends were trimmed by 2 bases and 10 bases, with 15 bases remaining between them. The CDR3 runs 15 residues. CDR3 sequence: CASSENWDTYSPLHF. In nucleotides, the CDR3 is TGTGCCAGCAGTGAAAATTGGGACACATACTCACCCCTCCACTTT.

V is TRBV7-9 and J is TRBJ1-1, with D uncertain. Trimming left V 7 bases short and J 4 bases short, with 7 bases between. CDR3 size: 11 residues. The germline gives CDR1 SEHNR, CDR2 FQNEAQ (reference sequence). The CDR3 nucleotides read TGTGCCAGCACGGGGAGCACTGAAGCTTTCTTT. Translated, it gives CASTGSTEAFF.

The chain uses TRBV5-8 and TRBJ1-2; D uncertain. Germline V lookup: CDR1 SGHTS, CDR2 YDEGEE. There are 13 residues in the CDR3. Trimming pared 6 bases from V and 3 bases from J, leaving 12 bases between. CDR3 DNA sequence: TGTGCCAGCAAGGGCCCCGGAGACTATGGCTACACCTTC. Amino acids: CASKGPGDYGYTF.

This chain uses TRBV4-1 with TRBJ1-6; D unresolved. Trimming removed 1 base from V and 8 bases from J, with 9 bases in between. CDR3 length: 14 amino acids. Germline V gene data show CDR1 as MGHRA and CDR2 as YSYEKL. The CDR3 DNA reads TGCGCCAGCAGCCAAGTAGGAAGGGATTCACCCCTCCACTTT. This translates into CASSQVGRDSPLHF.

The chain joins TRBV27 to TRBJ1-2, with 7 bases matching TRBD1. The V gene end was trimmed by 5 bases and the J gene end by 4 bases; junction bases not matched to a gene: 7. CDR1 is MNHEY and CDR2 is SMNVEV in the germline V gene (reference sequence). The CDR3 is 14 residues long. The CDR3 spells CASSLHRGGYGYTF. CDR3 sequence (DNA): TGTGCCAGCAGTCTCCACAGGGGAGGCTATGGCTACACCTTC.

Details on this clone: The same CDR3 can be traced to other DNA sequences in this sample. The chain is built from TRBV5-1 and TRBJ1-1; 9 bases fit TRBD1. J gave up 5 bases and V 4 bases, and 6 bases lay outside the gene matches. Germline V gene lookup returns CDR1 SGHRS and CDR2 YFSETQ. The CDR3 extends over 14 amino acids. DNA for the CDR3: TGCGCCAGCAGCCCGACAGGGGGAGGTACTGAAGCTTTCTTT. It codes for CASSPTGGGTEAFF. Drawing the rest from reference TRBV5-1 and TRBJ1-1, the complete variable domain is KAGVTQTPRYLIKTRGQQVTLSCSPISGHRSVSWYQQTPGQGLQFLFEYFSETQRNKGNFPGRFSGRQFSNSRSEMNVSTLELGDSALYLCASSPTGGGTEAFFGQGTRLTVV.

The CDR3: CATSSGPAGGYTF. CDR3 DNA sequence: TGTGCCACCAGCAGCGGACCTGCCGGTGGCTACACCTTC. The rearrangement links TRBV15 to TRBJ1-2, with no clear D. V was clipped by 3 bases and J by 7 bases, with 12 bases between them. Per the germline V gene, CDR1 is LNHNV and CDR2 is YYDKDF (reference sequence). CDR3 size: 13 residues.

The count of this clone is one. This rearrangement joins TRBV7-9 to TRBJ2-7; weak D call: TRBD1 (5 bases). The CDR3 covers 15 residues. Germline loops: CDR1 SEHNR, CDR2 FQNEAQ (reference sequence). Deletions cut 5 bases from V and 3 bases from J, with 17 bases between. CDR3 sequence reads: CASSPAEGAGYEQYF. The CDR3 DNA reads TGTGCCAGCAGCCCGGCCGAAGGGGCAGGCTACGAGCAGTACTTC.

CDR3 in amino acids: CASSPDRALLYGYTF. The CDR3 coding sequence is TGCGCCAGCAGCCCCGACAGGGCCTTATTATATGGCTACACCTTC. This sequence joins TRBV4-3 and TRBJ1-2; the match to TRBD1 covers 7 bases. Germline CDR1 LGHNA, CDR2 YSLEER. The trim removed 4 bases at V and 5 bases at J, leaving 10 bases unmatched. CDR3 size: 15 residues.

V and J are TRBV4-2 and TRBJ1-3; a possible D gene is TRBD1 (5 bases). The CDR3 loop spans 16 amino acids. Germline CDR1 is LGHNA and CDR2 is YNFKEQ. Trimming removed 0 bases at V and 6 bases at J, with 15 bases between. The CDR3: CASSQDVGLTANTIYF. The CDR3 DNA reads TGTGCCAGCAGCCAAGATGTGGGACTCACCGCAAACACCATATATTTT.

The chain employs TRBV13 and TRBJ2-3; 15 bases are a match to TRBD2. Germline V CDR1 and CDR2: PRHDT, FYEKMQ (reference sequence). The CDR3 is 15 residues long. With 5 bases clipped from V and 7 bases from J, the junction kept 4 bases outside the gene matches. The CDR3 nucleotides are TGTGCCAGCAGCCCGGGACTAGCGGGGGGAAATACGCAGTATTTT. Protein product: CASSPGLAGGNTQYF.

The chain has TRBV6-1 and TRBJ1-5; D is unclear. The ends were cut back, 7 bases at V and 2 bases at J, with 12 bases in the middle. The length of the CDR3 is 14 residues. CDR1 and CDR2 from the germline V gene are MNHNS and SASEGT. The CDR3 bases are TGTGCCAGCACCAAACTTCAGGGCAATCAGCCCCAGCATTTT. This sequence encodes CASTKLQGNQPQHF.

The genes are TRBV5-1 and TRBJ2-7; D ambiguous. The V gene lost 4 bases and the J gene lost 5 bases, with 16 bases spanning the gap. The CDR3 consists of 14 residues. In germline, CDR1 is SGHRS, CDR2 YFSETQ. The CDR3 region is CASSAMGVGHEQYF. The CDR3, as DNA: TGCGCCAGCAGCGCGATGGGTGTGGGTCACGAGCAGTACTTC.

V is TRBV27 and J is TRBJ2-7; 10 bases agree with TRBD1. The CDR3 totals 15 residues. CDR1 MNHEY and CDR2 SMNVEV come from the germline V gene (reference sequence). V dropped 6 bases and J dropped 3; count of bases not matched to a gene: 8. CDR3 nucleotides: TGTGCCAGCAGCCCGGACAGGGGGTGGGTCTACGAGCAGTACTTC. This translates into CASSPDRGWVYEQYF.

As concerns this clone: Other DNA sequences in this sample translate to the same CDR3. The gene calls are TRBV30 and TRBJ2-7, with D possibly matching TRBD1 (5 bases). V was pared by 1 base and J by 5 bases, with 9 bases between. CDR3 length: 12 amino acids. Germline CDR1 reads GTSNPN; CDR2 reads SVGIG (reference sequence). The CDR3 region has the DNA TGTGCCTGGAGTGGTGGGGCCGACGAGCAGTACTTC. Amino acids: CAWSGGADEQYF.